What follows are 28 T cell receptor beta chains derived from one specimen sequenced in a study of T cell responses to AZD1222 COVID-19 vaccine. This table comes from immunoSEQ multiplex PCR, and its TCRdb copy is limited to in-frame clones, with some not included. Of around 160,000 clones in the sample, 75% to 85% were seen once. The sequencing used peripheral blood, collected on day 0 of MenACWY control vaccination. These TCRs come from an adult in good health.

The rearrangement joins TRBV11-1 to TRBJ1-1; 10 bases map to TRBD1. The CDR3 contains 19 residues. Germline assignment: CDR1 SGHAT and CDR2 FQDESV (reference sequence). Germline trimming cut 0 bases from V and 0 bases from J; bases unmatched to any gene: 10. CDR3 loop: CASSLAPGQGFPMNTEAFF. Written as DNA, the CDR3 is TGTGCCAGCAGCTTAGCCCCGGGACAGGGGTTCCCAATGAACACTGAAGCTTTCTTT.

This clone was seen more than once but under ten times. The chain employs TRBV28 and TRBJ1-2; no clear D gene. Germline loops: CDR1 MDHEN, CDR2 SYDVKM. With 2 bases removed from V and 2 bases from J, the gap between germline ends came to 18 bases. This CDR3 region has 17 residues. CDR3 loop: CASSLIAMAQSNYGYTF. The DNA of the CDR3 is TGTGCCAGCAGTTTAATTGCCATGGCACAGTCAAACTATGGCTACACCTTC.

The chain carries TRBV18 and TRBJ1-2, with D hard to call. The V and J ends lost 0 bases and 5 bases respectively, with 10 bases between them. Looked up from germline, CDR1 is KGHSH and CDR2 is LQKENI. The CDR3 runs 14 residues. CDR3 protein: CASSPPGSEYGYTF. For the CDR3, the DNA is TGTGCCAGCTCACCACCAGGGTCGGAGTATGGCTACACCTTC.

V and J are TRBV5-1 and TRBJ2-1; tentatively, D is TRBD1 (6 bases). CDR1 and CDR2 (germline): SGHRS, YFSETQ. CDR3 length: 15 residues. Trimming left V 0 bases short and J 7 bases short, with 14 bases between. The CDR3 region has the DNA TGCGCCAGCAGCTTGGCCGGACAGCCAGCGAATGAGCAGTTCTTC. It specifies CASSLAGQPANEQFF.

As for this clone: Other DNA variants within this sample encode the same CDR3. This chain uses TRBV27 with TRBJ2-5, with 7 nucleotides matching TRBD1. This CDR3 is built from 15 residues. The J segment lost 2 bases and the V segment lost 2 bases, leaving 5 bases of the junction unmatched. From germline, CDR1 is MNHEY and CDR2 SMNVEV (reference sequence). CDR3 DNA: TGTGCCAGCAGTTTACAGGGGGTTTATCAAGAGACCCAGTACTTC. Its protein is CASSLQGVYQETQYF.

V gene TRBV7-9 combines with J gene TRBJ1-1; tentative D call: TRBD1 (6 bases). The CDR3 loop spans 14 amino acids. The V end was cut by 2 bases, the J end by 4 bases, with 11 bases between. The germline gives CDR1 SEHNR, CDR2 FQNEAQ (reference sequence). The CDR3: CASSLRGPFTEAFF. In nucleotides, the CDR3 is TGTGCCAGCAGCTTACGGGGGCCGTTCACTGAAGCTTTCTTT.

The chain recombines TRBV7-9 with TRBJ2-5; D might be TRBD1 or TRBD2, each matching 6 bases. The V gene's germline CDR1 is SEHNR and CDR2 FQNEAQ (reference sequence). Trimming took 3 bases from V and 4 from J, leaving 15 bases between them. CDR3 length: 15 amino acids. The CDR3 is CASSLAGGGSETQYF. The DNA of the CDR3 is TGTGCCAGCAGCTTGGCCGGGGGCGGGTCAGAGACCCAGTACTTC.

The chain links TRBV10-3 to TRBJ2-3, with D tentatively TRBD2 (6 bases). V was pared by 3 bases and J by 1 base, with 8 bases between. The CDR3 spans 14 residues. The germline gives CDR1 ENHRY, CDR2 SYGVKD. CDR3 sequence: CAISEWGGTDTQYF. In DNA, the CDR3 is TGTGCCATCAGTGAATGGGGGGGCACAGATACGCAGTATTTT.

The chain combines TRBV5-1 with TRBJ2-3; D perhaps matches TRBD2 (6 bases). The CDR3 sequence is 16 residues long. V was shortened by 0 bases and J by 1 base, with 12 bases between the two germline ends. The germline CDR1 and CDR2 sequences are SGHRS and YFSETQ. CDR3 bases: TGCGCCAGCAGCTTGGCCGGGGGAGGAGGCACAGATACGCAGTATTTT. Translating gives CASSLAGGGGTDTQYF.

The CDR3 loop is CASRPLRENGANVLTF. The CDR3 DNA reads TGTGCCAGTAGACCGCTCCGGGAGAATGGGGCCAACGTCCTGACTTTC. The rearrangement joins TRBV19 to TRBJ2-6; maybe TRBD2 (6 bases). This CDR3 spans 16 amino acids. V was trimmed by 6 bases and J by 3 bases, leaving 15 bases between them. Germline assignment: CDR1 LNHDA and CDR2 SQIVND (reference sequence).

This chain connects TRBV14 to TRBJ1-6; D call uncertain. CDR1 and CDR2 (germline): SGHDN, FVKESK. Trimming took off 9 bases at V and 7 bases at J, with 13 bases between the two ends. The CDR3 is 13 amino acids. CDR3 coding DNA: TGTGCCAGTGGCCCTGGCGGGAATTCACCCCTCCACTTT. Translated, it gives CASGPGGNSPLHF.

The chain combines TRBV29-1 with TRBJ2-1, with a tentative D call TRBD1 (7 bases). Germline V gives CDR1 SQVTM, CDR2 ANQGSEA. Trimming took 4 bases from V and 5 from J, leaving 12 bases between them. The CDR3 consists of 13 residues. CDR3 sequence reads: CSVGGTVDNEQFF. In DNA form, the CDR3 reads TGCAGCGTTGGCGGGACAGTAGACAATGAGCAGTTCTTC.

The chain has TRBV2 and TRBJ2-7, with 7 nucleotides matching TRBD1. The V and J ends lost 7 bases and 0 bases, in that order; junction bases with no gene match: 9. Germline V gene sequence: CDR1 SNHLY, CDR2 FYNNEI. This CDR3 contains 15 residues. The CDR3 bases are TGTGCCAGCACATCGGACAGGTCCCCCTCCTACGAGCAGTACGTC. Translated: CASTSDRSPSYEQYV.

This chain links TRBV3-1 (or the pseudogene TRBV3-2) with TRBJ1-2; TRBD1 matches at 7 bases. Germline CDR1 and CDR2: LGHDT and YNNKEL (reference sequence). After removal of 1 base from V and 0 bases from J, the junction contained 5 bases not matched to a gene. The length of the CDR3 is 16 residues. This CDR3 reads CASSQGGGTANYGYTF. The CDR3 region has the DNA TGTGCCAGCAGCCAAGGAGGAGGGACAGCTAACTATGGCTACACCTTC.

This rearrangement joins TRBV5-4 to TRBJ1-3; TRBD1 is a possible D gene (6 bases). Looked up from germline, CDR1 is SGHNT and CDR2 is YYREEE (reference sequence). The CDR3 spans 16 residues. Deletions cut 4 bases from V and 0 bases from J, with 14 bases between. The CDR3 DNA follows: TGTGCCAGCAGCACAAGGACAGAATCCTCTGGAAACACCATATATTTT. Its protein is CASSTRTESSGNTIYF. The variable domain in full, with the rest retrieved from reference TRBV5-4 and TRBJ1-3, is ETGVTQSPTHLIKTRGQQVTLRCSSQSGHNTVSWYQQALGQGPQFIFQYYREEENGRGNFPPRFSGLQFPNYSSELNVNALELDDSALYLCASSTRTESSGNTIYFGEGSWLTVV.

This CDR3 is CASSPRGGPIYNEQFF. CDR3 nucleotide sequence: TGCGCCAGCAGCCCCCGCGGGGGGCCGATCTACAATGAGCAGTTCTTC. This sequence joins TRBV4-1 and TRBJ2-1; 8 bases agree with TRBD2. The CDR3 totals 16 residues. V lost 4 bases, J lost 3 bases, and 8 bases stayed unmatched. From germline, CDR1 is MGHRA and CDR2 YSYEKL.

The chain has TRBV1 and TRBJ1-4; the D call TRBD1 from the table was never checked on the DNA. TRBV1 represents a pseudogene. This CDR3 contains 15 residues. CDR3 region: CTSSQEGAAGEKLFF. The CDR3 DNA follows: TGCACCAGCAGCCAAGAGGGGGCGGCTGGTGAAAAACTGTTTTTT.

J is TRBJ2-2 and V is TRBV7-7; D uncertain. The CDR3 length is 16 residues. V shed 2 bases and J shed 2 bases, with 12 bases lying between them. Germline V gene data show CDR1 as SSHAT and CDR2 as FNYEAQ (reference sequence). The CDR3 DNA sequence: TGTGCCAGCAGCTTAAATTCAGGAGAAAACACCGGGGAGCTGTTTTTT. This gives the protein CASSLNSGENTGELFF.

V usage is TRBV6-5 and J usage is TRBJ1-3; TRBD1 might be the D (5 bases). Germline V gene data show CDR1 as MNHEY and CDR2 as SVGAGI. The CDR3 sequence is 15 residues long. The ends were cut back, 6 bases at V and 0 bases at J, with 12 bases in the middle. CDR3 sequence: CASRADRSSGNTIYF. The CDR3 DNA reads TGTGCCAGCAGGGCAGACAGATCCTCTGGAAACACCATATATTTT.

This clone came up once. The V gene is TRBV7-8, the J gene TRBJ1-1; D might be TRBD1 (5 bases). Germline values: CDR1 SGHVS, CDR2 FQNEAQ. The V and J ends lost 3 bases and 0 bases respectively, with 5 bases between them. This CDR3 region has 13 residues. DNA of the CDR3: TGTGCCAGCAGCTTGACAGTGAACACTGAAGCTTTCTTT. Its protein product is CASSLTVNTEAFF.

The chain combines TRBV25-1 with TRBJ1-2; TRBD1 matches at 8 bases. Unmatched junction bases numbered 8, after V lost 4 bases and J lost 7 bases. CDR1 is MGHDK and CDR2 is SYGVNS in the germline V gene. The CDR3 runs 14 residues. For the CDR3, the DNA is TGTGCCAGCAGTGGTGACAGGGGTACTATTGGCTACACCTTC. It yields the protein CASSGDRGTIGYTF.

The genes are TRBV30 and TRBJ1-6; 7 bases line up with TRBD1. V gave up 1 base and J gave up 4 bases; unmatched junction bases: 7. The V gene's germline CDR1 is GTSNPN and CDR2 SVGIG (reference sequence). This CDR3 is 16 amino acids long. CDR3: CAWSATGEGYNSPLHF. The CDR3 DNA reads TGTGCCTGGAGTGCTACAGGGGAAGGGTATAATTCACCCCTCCACTTT.

The chain employs TRBV28 and TRBJ1-2, with D uncertain. V was trimmed by 6 bases and J by 8 bases, leaving 19 bases between them. CDR1 MDHEN and CDR2 SYDVKM come from the germline V gene. The CDR3 has 14 amino acids. CDR3 sequence: CASSRDHGVGGYTF. The DNA of the CDR3 is TGTGCCAGCAGCCGAGACCACGGAGTGGGAGGCTACACCTTC.

This clone was recorded once. The genes are TRBV7-9 and TRBJ2-2; the match to TRBD1 covers 7 bases. Germline values: CDR1 SEHNR, CDR2 FQNEAQ (reference sequence). The CDR3 is made up of 15 amino acids. V shed 4 bases and J 1 base; nucleotides not matched to a gene: 3. The CDR3 DNA reads as TGTGCCAGCAGCTCGCGGACAGGGAACACCGGGGAGCTGTTTTTT. Its protein product is CASSSRTGNTGELFF.

The chain combines TRBV5-4 with TRBJ2-1; 9 bases are shared with TRBD1. The CDR3 has 15 residues. V dropped 3 bases and J dropped 4; count of bases not matched to a gene: 5. Germline CDR1 reads SGHNT; CDR2 reads YYREEE (reference sequence). This CDR3 is CASSSQTGGYNEQFF. The CDR3 DNA follows: TGTGCCAGCAGCTCCCAGACAGGGGGGTACAATGAGCAGTTCTTC.

The chain joins TRBV5-4 to TRBJ1-2; D is unclear. CDR3 length: 15 amino acids. The germline V gene encodes CDR1 SGHNT and CDR2 YYREEE (reference sequence). Trimming shortened V by 2 bases and J by 4 bases, and 15 bases separated the two germline ends. CDR3 sequence: CASSFGTANIYGYTF. The CDR3 region has the DNA TGTGCCAGCAGCTTCGGAACAGCAAATATCTATGGCTACACCTTC.

The genes are TRBV6-1 and TRBJ1-2; tentatively, D is TRBD1 (6 bases). V gave up 2 bases and J gave up 3 bases, with 16 bases separating them. Germline-derived CDR1 and CDR2 are MNHNS and SASEGT. CDR3 length: 16 residues. The CDR3 DNA follows: TGTGCCAGCAGTGAAAGGGGGGGGCTCCAATACTATGGCTACACCTTC. Amino acid sequence: CASSERGGLQYYGYTF.

The chain uses TRBV5-4 and TRBJ1-2, with D possibly being TRBD1 (5 bases). Germline CDR1 reads SGHNT; CDR2 reads YYREEE (reference sequence). The CDR3 totals 14 residues. V lost 5 bases to trimming and J lost 0 bases, with 11 bases between them. This CDR3 is CASRDQGSNYGYTF. The DNA for the CDR3 is TGTGCCAGCAGAGACCAGGGTTCTAACTATGGCTACACCTTC.